This T cell receptor (beta chain) derives from a study of blood T cell repertoires in COVID-19. After removal of 6 bases from V and 6 bases from J, the junction contained 11 bases not matched to a gene. Germline V CDR1 and CDR2: SGHAT, FQNNGV. CDR3 length: 15 amino acids. Method: immunoSEQ multiplex PCR; TCRdb's copy keeps in-frame clones and lacks some. The data contain fewer than 350,000 clones, around nine tenths of them seen just once; the ten biggest clones take up over 6%. This TCR was sampled from a woman aged 40 to 50 who had recovered from COVID-19. Material: PBMCs or T cells enriched from blood (not recorded which). The rearrangement uses TRBV11-2 and TRBJ2-1; 7 bases match TRBD2. This chain's CDR3 is CASRGGSGSGNEQFF. The DNA of the CDR3 is TGTGCCAGCAGGGGGGGGAGTGGGAGCGGCAATGAGCAGTTCTTC. Drawing the rest from reference TRBV11-2 and TRBJ2-1, the complete variable domain is EAGVAQSPRYKIIEKRQSVAFWCNPISGHATLYWYQQILGQGPKLLIQFQNNGVVDDSQLPKDRFSAERLKGVDSTLKIQPAKLEDSAVYLCASRGGSGSGNEQFFGPGTRLTVL.